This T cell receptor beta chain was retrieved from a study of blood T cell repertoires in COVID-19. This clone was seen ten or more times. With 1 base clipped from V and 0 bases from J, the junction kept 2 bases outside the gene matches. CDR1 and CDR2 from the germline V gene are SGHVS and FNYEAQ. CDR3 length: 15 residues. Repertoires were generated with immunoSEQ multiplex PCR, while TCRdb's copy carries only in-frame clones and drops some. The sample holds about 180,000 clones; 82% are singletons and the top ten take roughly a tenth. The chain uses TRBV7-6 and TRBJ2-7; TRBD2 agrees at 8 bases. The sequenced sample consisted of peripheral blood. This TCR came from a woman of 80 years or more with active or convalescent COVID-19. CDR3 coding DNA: TGTGCCAGCAGCTTAGAGACTAGCGTCTCCTACGAGCAGTACTTC. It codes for CASSLETSVSYEQYF. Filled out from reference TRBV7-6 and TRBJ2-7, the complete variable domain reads GAGVSQSPRYKVTKRGQDVALRCDPISGHVSLYWYRQALGQGPEFLTYFNYEAQQDKSGLPNDRFSAERPEGSISTLTIQRTEQRDSAMYRCASSLETSVSYEQYFGPGTRLTVT.